The 25 T cell receptor beta chains below come from one sample, sequenced in a study of T-cell reconstitution after alpha-beta-depleted transplantation in children. Unique molecular identifiers were incorporated during preparation of the TCRbeta library. One entry per CDR3 protein results from TCRdb running MiXCR on the PCR reads. The sample contains 240,000 or so distinct CDR3 sequences, 9.5% to 15% of which appear only once. Sequenced here: PBMCs from the stem cell graft donor, sampled from the stem cell graft. The receptor set was obtained from a human donor who donated a stem cell graft to a child with acute lymphoblastic leukemia.

This clonotype was recorded at least ten times. V usage is TRBV9 and J usage is TRBJ2-1, with D uncertain. CDR3 length equals 14 residues. In germline, CDR1 is SGDLS, CDR2 YYNGEE. Trimming took off 0 bases at V and 5 bases at J, with 9 bases between the two ends. CDR3 loop: CASSVGGRDNEQFF. The CDR3 DNA reads as TGTGCCAGCAGCGTAGGGGGTCGGGACAATGAGCAGTTCTTC.

The table lists this clonotype with many counts. The V gene is TRBV5-1, the J gene TRBJ1-1; a weak D match, TRBD1 (5 bases). Per the germline V gene, CDR1 is SGHRS and CDR2 is YFSETQ. There are 13 residues in the CDR3. Trimming took off 4 bases at V and 1 base at J, with 8 bases between the two ends. The CDR3 reads CASSRDPNTEAFF. CDR3 coding DNA: TGCGCCAGCAGCCGGGACCCGAACACTGAAGCTTTCTTT.

This clonotype was counted many times. The chain carries TRBV6-1 and TRBJ1-4; TRBD1 agrees at 9 bases. Germline V lookup: CDR1 MNHNS, CDR2 SASEGT. V shed 8 bases and J 14 bases; nucleotides not matched to a gene: 15. CDR3 length equals 14 residues. For the CDR3, the DNA is TGTGCCAGCTCCGGGACAGGGTTGGGGAAGGCGCTGTTTTTT. Translated, it gives CASSGTGLGKALFF.

The J gene is TRBJ1-2, the V gene TRBV27; 7 bases agree with TRBD1. The junction had 3 bases not matched to a gene; V was cut back by 6 bases and J by 2 bases. This CDR3 spans 13 amino acids. CDR1 is MNHEY and CDR2 is SMNVEV in the germline V gene (reference sequence). In nucleotides, the CDR3 is TGTGCCAGCAGGACGGGACAGAACTATGGCTACACCTTC. Translating gives CASRTGQNYGYTF.

This clonotype was seen at least ten times. One end of the junction does not line up with germline, which may come from a read error. This chain connects TRBV15 to TRBJ2-7; D might be TRBD2 (6 bases). The CDR3 is 15 amino acids. Per germline, CDR1 LNHNV and CDR2 YYDKDF (reference sequence). CDR3 nucleotides: TGTGCCACCAGCAGAGAAAGGACTACCAGCTACGCGCAGTACTTC. Its translation: CATSRERTTSYAQYF.

This sequence joins TRBV15 and TRBJ2-5, with unresolved D. Germline assignment: CDR1 LNHNV and CDR2 YYDKDF (reference sequence). The CDR3 sequence is 13 residues long. Trimming left V 7 bases short and J 5 bases short, with 14 bases between. The CDR3: CATTQRALETQYF. For the CDR3, the DNA is TGTGCCACCACCCAACGGGCATTGGAGACCCAGTACTTC.

This clonotype was counted at least ten times. The chain links TRBV28 to TRBJ1-2, with TRBD1 matching 9 bases. With V trimmed by 6 bases and J by 5 bases, 10 bases remained unmatched. Germline CDR1 and CDR2: MDHEN and SYDVKM. The CDR3 runs to 15 residues. CDR3 residues: CASSPPDRGLYGYTF. In nucleotides, the CDR3 is TGTGCCAGCAGCCCCCCGGACAGGGGTTTGTATGGCTACACCTTC.

This clonotype was seen just once. J is TRBJ2-1 and V is TRBV19; D gene ambiguous. The V gene lost 4 bases and the J gene lost 5 bases, with 9 bases spanning the gap. The CDR3 runs to 13 residues. In germline, CDR1 is LNHDA, CDR2 SQIVND (reference sequence). The DNA of the CDR3 is TGTGCCAGTAGTACGCCGAACCACAATGAGCAGTTCTTC. It specifies CASSTPNHNEQFF. The full variable domain, in which reference TRBV19 and TRBJ2-1 provide the parts outside the CDR3, is DGGITQSPKYLFRKEGQNVTLSCEQNLNHDAMYWYRQDPGQGLRLIYYSQIVNDFQKGDIAEGYSVSREKKESFPLTVTSAQKNPTAFYLCASSTPNHNEQFFGPGTRLTVL.

This sequence joins TRBV5-1 and TRBJ2-3, with 10 bases aligning to TRBD2. V shed 4 bases, J shed 1 base, and the junction held 6 bases outside the gene matches. CDR1 SGHRS and CDR2 YFSETQ come from the germline V gene. The CDR3 has 16 residues. CDR3 in DNA: TGCGCCAGCAGCGTTCAGCGGGGGGGCCGCACAGATACGCAGTATTTT. Encoded protein: CASSVQRGGRTDTQYF. Combining the CDR3 with reference TRBV5-1 and TRBJ2-3 gives the whole variable domain KAGVTQTPRYLIKTRGQQVTLSCSPISGHRSVSWYQQTPGQGLQFLFEYFSETQRNKGNFPGRFSGRQFSNSRSEMNVSTLELGDSALYLCASSVQRGGRTDTQYFGPGTRLTVL.

Ten or more counts support this clonotype. The gene calls are TRBV27 and TRBJ2-7, with unresolved D. The germline V gene has CDR1 MNHEY and CDR2 SMNVEV (reference sequence). Trimming took off 0 bases at V and 1 base at J, with 4 bases between the two ends. This CDR3 has 13 residues. In nucleotides, the CDR3 is TGTGCCAGCAGTTTATCGCCTTCCTACGAGCAGTACTTC. Translated: CASSLSPSYEQYF.

The sample holds many counts of this clonotype. This chain joins TRBV5-1 and TRBJ2-3; 8 nucleotides agree with TRBD2. Germline V gene data show CDR1 as SGHRS and CDR2 as YFSETQ. The CDR3 runs to 15 residues. With 4 bases clipped from V and 3 bases from J, the junction kept 7 bases outside the gene matches. CDR3 residues: CASSPRSGSTDTQYF. For the CDR3, the DNA is TGCGCCAGCAGCCCCCGAAGCGGGAGTACAGATACGCAGTATTTT.

There are many counts of this clonotype. The rearrangement links TRBV5-1 to TRBJ2-7; no clear D gene. The CDR3 is 14 residues long. Trimming took off 0 bases at V and 2 bases at J, with 9 bases between the two ends. Germline V gene sequence: CDR1 SGHRS, CDR2 YFSETQ. The CDR3 loop reads CASSLADGPYEQYF. CDR3 DNA sequence: TGCGCCAGCAGCTTGGCAGACGGCCCCTACGAGCAGTACTTC.

This clonotype was recorded at least ten times. This chain connects TRBV7-8 to TRBJ1-1; TRBD1 agrees at 8 bases. There are 18 residues in the CDR3. V was clipped by 5 bases and J by 11 bases; unmatched bases: 25. Looked up from germline, CDR1 is SGHVS and CDR2 is FQNEAQ. The CDR3 coding sequence is TGTGCCAGCAGCCCCTCCCCGGGGCAGGGGGCCGATCGATGGAAGGCTTTCTTT. Residues: CASSPSPGQGADRWKAFF.

This clonotype has at least ten counts. The rearrangement uses TRBV20-1 and TRBJ2-2; tentatively, D is TRBD1 or TRBD2 (5 bases each). This CDR3 spans 14 amino acids. V dropped 1 base and J dropped 5 bases, with 11 bases sitting between them. Per germline, CDR1 DFQATT and CDR2 SNEGSKA (reference sequence). CDR3 DNA sequence: TGCAGTGCTAGAGTTCCGGGACCTACCGGGGAGCTGTTTTTT. This translates into CSARVPGPTGELFF.

This clonotype was counted many times. The chain uses TRBV7-2 and TRBJ2-2, with D possibly matching TRBD1 (6 bases). CDR1 and CDR2 from the germline V gene are SGHTA and FQGNSA. Trimming left V 2 bases short and J 0 bases short, with 7 bases between. The CDR3 sequence is 15 residues long. CDR3 DNA: TGTGCCAGCAGCTTAAGGGACACGAACACCGGGGAGCTGTTTTTT. This sequence encodes CASSLRDTNTGELFF.

The sample holds many counts of this clonotype. This chain uses TRBV6-1 with TRBJ2-3; 9 bases line up with TRBD2. The germline gives CDR1 MNHNS, CDR2 SASEGT. J lost 2 bases, V lost 0 bases, and 9 bases had no gene match. The CDR3 is made up of 18 amino acids. The CDR3 region has the DNA TGTGCCAGCAGTGAAGCTGGTTGGCTAGCGGGAAACACAGATACGCAGTATTTT. Translating it yields CASSEAGWLAGNTDTQYF.

The sample holds many counts of this clonotype. J is TRBJ1-1 and V is TRBV5-6; TRBD1 matches at 8 bases. From germline, CDR1 is SGHDT and CDR2 YYEEEE. V lost 1 base, J lost 6 bases, and 2 bases stayed unmatched. The CDR3 length is 13 residues. As DNA, the CDR3 is TGTGCCAGCAGCTTGTTCAGGGGGCCTGAAGCTTTCTTT. Translation gives CASSLFRGPEAFF.

The sample holds many counts of this clonotype. The chain links TRBV28 to TRBJ2-2, with D unclear. Germline V gene sequence: CDR1 MDHEN, CDR2 SYDVKM. The CDR3 length is 16 residues. V was trimmed by 1 base and J by 2 bases, leaving 11 bases between them. CDR3 in amino acids: CASSLLPGLNTGELFF. The DNA of the CDR3 is TGTGCCAGCAGTTTATTGCCAGGCCTAAACACCGGGGAGCTGTTTTTT.

This clonotype showed up many times. The V gene is TRBV12-3 or TRBV12-4, the J gene TRBJ2-3; 7 nucleotides align to TRBD2. The V gene end was trimmed by 4 bases and the J gene end by 4 bases; junction bases not matched to a gene: 5. CDR3 length equals 14 residues. The CDR3 here is CASSWGGSSDTQYF. In nucleotides, the CDR3 is TGTGCCAGCAGTTGGGGCGGGAGTTCAGATACGCAGTATTTT.

This clonotype was picked up many times. One end of the junction fails to match germline, which may point to a read error. CDR3 loop: CSARENAEAFF. The DNA of the CDR3 is TGCAGTGCTAGAGAGAACGCTGAAGCTTTCTTT. The chain carries TRBV20-1 and TRBJ1-1, with D uncertain. Germline V lookup: CDR1 DFQATT, CDR2 SNEGSKA (reference sequence). The CDR3 runs to 11 residues.

This clonotype came up a few times. The chain combines TRBV7-3 with TRBJ2-2; maybe TRBD2 (5 bases). Germline V lookup: CDR1 SGHTA, CDR2 FQGTGA. Trimming took off 0 bases at V and 2 bases at J, with 13 bases between the two ends. The CDR3 is 17 amino acids. This chain's CDR3 is CASSLTPPGVNTGELFF. In DNA form, the CDR3 reads TGTGCCAGCAGCTTAACGCCGCCCGGGGTAAACACCGGGGAGCTGTTTTTT.

The DNA of the CDR3 is TGTGCCAGCAGTTTGCCGGATTCACCCCTCCACTTT. It yields the protein CASSLPDSPLHF. The chain joins TRBV12-3 or TRBV12-4 to TRBJ1-6; D gene unclear. V lost 3 bases, J lost 8 bases, and 5 bases lay in between. This CDR3 comprises 12 residues.

This clonotype was observed at least ten times. This CDR3 is CSASPGQGLTDTQYF. As DNA, the CDR3 is TGCAGTGCTAGCCCGGGACAGGGATTGACAGATACGCAGTATTTT. The chain joins TRBV20-1 to TRBJ2-3, with TRBD1 matching 9 bases. CDR3 size: 15 residues. V lost 3 bases, J lost 3 bases, and 7 bases stayed unmatched. The V gene's germline CDR1 is DFQATT and CDR2 SNEGSKA (reference sequence).

This clonotype was counted at least ten times. The chain uses TRBV4-2 and TRBJ2-5; TRBD1 or TRBD2 may be the D gene (6 bases each). CDR1 and CDR2 (germline): LGHNA, YNFKEQ. Trimming pared 4 bases from V and 5 bases from J, leaving 14 bases between. CDR3 size: 14 residues. Here the CDR3 DNA reads TGTGCCAGCAGCCGGTCAGGGGAGGTGGAGACCCAGTACTTC. It specifies CASSRSGEVETQYF.

This clonotype was recorded at least ten times. The chain uses TRBV4-1 and TRBJ1-6, with TRBD1 matching over 7 bases. The CDR3 sequence is 16 residues long. J was trimmed by 7 bases and V by 1 base; bases with no gene match: 7. The germline CDR1 and CDR2 sequences are MGHRA and YSYEKL. In DNA form, the CDR3 reads TGCGCCAGCAGCCAAGGAAGGGGGCGACGGAATTCACCCCTCCACTTT. Amino acid sequence: CASSQGRGRRNSPLHF.